These 25 T cell receptor beta chains were all obtained from the same sample, sequenced in a study of shared clonotypes between healthy human individuals. Here immunoSEQ multiplex PCR was the method, and the copy in TCRdb shows in-frame clones only, minus some. The sample includes about 990,000 clones, approximately 80% seen only once; the top ten take 0.6% to 0.75%. The sequencing input was memory CD4+ T cells from PBMCs. This sample's subset: CD45RA-negative fraction. Receptor source: a young man in good health. Some clones in this sample may be carry-over from other donors' samples.

The chain carries TRBV4-1 and TRBJ1-2, with D uncertain. This CDR3 contains 15 residues. Trimming shortened V by 2 bases and J by 0 bases, and 10 bases separated the two germline ends. CDR1 is MGHRA, CDR2 YSYEKL, per germline. As DNA, the CDR3 is TGCGCCAGCAGCCAACTTGGCGGACCTAACTATGGCTACACCTTC. It translates to CASSQLGGPNYGYTF.

The gene calls are TRBV7-7 and TRBJ2-2; the match to TRBD2 covers 12 bases. The trim removed 5 bases at V and 6 bases at J, leaving 4 bases unmatched. The CDR3 contains 15 residues. CDR1 and CDR2 (germline): SSHAT, FNYEAQ (reference sequence). The CDR3 DNA follows: TGTGCCAGCAGCCTCCTAGCGGGAGGGGCCGGGGAGCTGTTTTTT. Amino acids: CASSLLAGGAGELFF.

The J gene is TRBJ2-1, the V gene TRBV19; maybe TRBD2 (6 bases). The CDR3 is 15 amino acids. Between the trimmed V and J ends, which lost 3 bases and 2 bases, there was a span of 11 bases. The germline gives CDR1 LNHDA, CDR2 SQIVND (reference sequence). The CDR3 is CASSIATGAYNEQFF. In DNA form, the CDR3 reads TGTGCCAGTAGTATCGCAACGGGAGCCTACAATGAGCAGTTCTTC.

This chain links TRBV18 with TRBJ2-3, with a weak D call TRBD2 (6 bases). There are 22 residues in the CDR3. Germline V gene data show CDR1 as KGHSH and CDR2 as LQKENI. V lost 6 bases to trimming and J lost 0 bases, with 34 bases between them. CDR3 sequence reads: CASSHSHVTSSYFPESTDTQYF. The DNA for the CDR3 is TGTGCCAGCTCGCACTCGCACGTTACTAGCTCTTACTTCCCTGAAAGCACAGATACGCAGTATTTT. Using reference TRBV18 and TRBJ2-3 for the parts outside the CDR3, the full variable domain is NAGVMQNPRHLVRRRGQEARLRCSPMKGHSHVYWYRQLPEEGLKFMVYLQKENIIDESGMPKERFSAEFPKEGPSILRIQQVVRGDSAAYFCASSHSHVTSSYFPESTDTQYFGPGTRLTVL.

The chain recombines TRBV4-2 with TRBJ1-1; possibly TRBD1 for D (6 bases). Trimming took off 0 bases at V and 8 bases at J, with 31 bases between the two ends. The CDR3 is 20 amino acids. Germline CDR1 LGHNA, CDR2 YNFKEQ. CDR3 nucleotide sequence: TGTGCCAGCAGCCAAGATGGAGGGCAGATTTTACCGAGAGACCAGGGGGAAGCTTTCTTT. The encoded protein is CASSQDGGQILPRDQGEAFF.

The chain couples TRBV11-2 to TRBJ2-1; 11 positions agree with TRBD2. CDR1 is SGHAT, CDR2 FQNNGV, per germline. CDR3 length: 17 residues. V shed 4 bases, J shed 1 base, and the junction held 6 bases outside the gene matches. CDR3 loop: CASSWTSGFRSYNEQFF. Written as DNA, the CDR3 is TGTGCCAGCAGCTGGACTAGCGGGTTTCGTTCCTACAATGAGCAGTTCTTC.

CDR3 sequence (DNA): TGCAGCGCCGCCTCGGGGGGCGGGAGGGCCGGATCCTACAATGAGCAGTTCTTC. Translated, it gives CSAASGGGRAGSYNEQFF. The chain combines TRBV29-1 with TRBJ2-1; 9 nucleotides match TRBD2. Germline V lookup: CDR1 SQVTM, CDR2 ANQGSEA. V lost 7 bases and J lost 1; bases outside the gene matches: 17. The CDR3 is 18 amino acids.

The genes are TRBV6-6 and TRBJ1-2; tentatively, D is TRBD1 (5 bases). Trimming took off 6 bases at V and 4 bases at J, with 21 bases between the two ends. The length of the CDR3 is 16 residues. Germline-derived CDR1 and CDR2 are MNHNY and SVGAGI (reference sequence). The CDR3, as DNA: TGTGCCAGCAGACCGCCACTGGGACGGACGATCTATGGCTACACCTTC. Translating gives CASRPPLGRTIYGYTF.

The chain uses TRBV4-2 and TRBJ1-1, with D maybe TRBD1 (5 bases). Trimming cost V 2 bases and J 0 bases, with 10 bases left between them. Germline loops: CDR1 LGHNA, CDR2 YNFKEQ. This CDR3 comprises 15 residues. CDR3 in DNA: TGTGCCAGCAGCCAAACCGGGACGGTGAACACTGAAGCTTTCTTT. Translated, it gives CASSQTGTVNTEAFF.

J is TRBJ2-7 and V is TRBV5-1; D possibly corresponds to TRBD2 (5 bases). CDR3 size: 14 residues. The V end was cut by 0 bases, the J end by 4 bases, with 11 bases between. The germline V gene has CDR1 SGHRS and CDR2 YFSETQ. CDR3 sequence reads: CASSLGVDYYEQYF. CDR3 in DNA: TGCGCCAGCAGCTTGGGGGTAGACTATTACGAGCAGTACTTC.

The chain has TRBV29-1 and TRBJ2-7, with 12 positions matching TRBD2. Germline V gives CDR1 SQVTM, CDR2 ANQGSEA. The V segment lost 7 bases and the J segment 5 bases; nucleotides outside the gene matches: 6. The CDR3 has 13 residues. Here the CDR3 reads CSGRTSGTNEQYF. CDR3 in DNA: TGCAGCGGACGGACTAGCGGGACCAACGAGCAGTACTTC.

As concerns this clone: A clone one base away is much larger, so this may be a read error. This chain links TRBV7-9 with TRBJ2-7; D remains ambiguous. CDR1 SEHNR and CDR2 FQNEAQ come from the germline V gene (reference sequence). V dropped 5 bases and J dropped 2 bases, with 19 bases sitting between them. CDR3 size: 16 residues. The chain's CDR3 is CASSHMSLSRPYEQYF. CDR3 nucleotide sequence: TGTGCCAGCAGCCACATGTCTCTCTCTAGGCCCTACGAGCAGTACTTC.

This sequence joins TRBV27 and TRBJ2-2; D is unresolved. V was trimmed by 5 bases and J by 6 bases, leaving 7 bases between them. Germline-derived CDR1 and CDR2 are MNHEY and SMNVEV (reference sequence). The CDR3 spans 12 residues. This chain's CDR3 is CASSPPSGELFF. In DNA, the CDR3 is TGTGCCAGCAGTCCTCCATCCGGGGAGCTGTTTTTT.

CDR3: CAWSSGQHNQPQHF. The CDR3 nucleotides are TGTGCCTGGAGTTCGGGACAGCACAATCAGCCCCAGCATTTT. V is TRBV30 and J is TRBJ1-5; the match to TRBD1 covers 7 bases. CDR3 length: 14 amino acids. The V gene's germline CDR1 is GTSNPN and CDR2 SVGIG (reference sequence). Unmatched junction bases numbered 4, after V lost 2 bases and J lost 3 bases.

This chain joins TRBV5-1 and TRBJ2-1; D uncertain. V shed 0 bases and J shed 2 bases, with 12 bases lying between them. CDR1 is SGHRS, CDR2 YFSETQ, per germline. This CDR3 comprises 16 residues. This chain's CDR3 is CASSLAGATTYNEQFF. The CDR3 coding sequence is TGCGCCAGCAGCTTGGCCGGAGCGACAACCTACAATGAGCAGTTCTTC.

This clone occurred a few times. The chain combines TRBV2 with TRBJ1-1; tentatively, D is TRBD1 (5 bases). V shed 7 bases and J shed 2 bases, with 11 bases lying between them. Looked up from germline, CDR1 is SNHLY and CDR2 is FYNNEI. CDR3 length: 13 residues. CDR3: CASTTTENTEAFF. The DNA of the CDR3 is TGTGCCAGCACCACGACAGAAAACACTGAAGCTTTCTTT.

The V call is TRBV7-2, the J call TRBJ2-7, with 9 bases that match TRBD2. The CDR3 is 14 amino acids. Germline values: CDR1 SGHTA, CDR2 FQGNSA. V gave up 5 bases and J gave up 3 bases; unmatched junction bases: 5. The DNA for the CDR3 is TGTGCCAGCAGCCCCCGACTAGCGGTCTACGAGCAGTACTTC. This translates into CASSPRLAVYEQYF.

The chain carries TRBV5-1 and TRBJ2-1; 9 nucleotides agree with TRBD2. J gave up 6 bases and V 0 bases, and 7 bases lay outside the gene matches. The germline V gene has CDR1 SGHRS and CDR2 YFSETQ. This CDR3 is built from 16 residues. CDR3 protein: CASSLVAGGSGNEQFF. The CDR3 DNA follows: TGCGCCAGCAGCTTGGTGGCGGGAGGGTCGGGCAATGAGCAGTTCTTC.

The CDR3 reads CASRQEGRSDEQYF. The DNA for the CDR3 is TGCGCCAGCAGGCAAGAAGGGAGATCAGACGAGCAGTACTTC. The chain carries TRBV23-1 and TRBJ2-7; D may be TRBD2 (5 bases). TRBV23-1 is classed as an ORF, of uncertain function. The CDR3 runs 14 residues. V dropped 6 bases and J dropped 5 bases, with 17 bases sitting between them.

V gene TRBV5-4 combines with J gene TRBJ2-3; 7 positions match TRBD2. CDR3 length: 14 residues. Germline assignment: CDR1 SGHNT and CDR2 YYREEE (reference sequence). J gave up 5 bases and V 3 bases, and 6 bases lay outside the gene matches. The CDR3 loop reads CASSWGGRGDTQYF. CDR3 nucleotide sequence: TGTGCCAGCAGCTGGGGGGGAAGGGGAGATACGCAGTATTTT.

The CDR3 nucleotides are TGTGCCAGCAGGATTGTAAACACTGAAGCTTTCTTT. Its protein product is CASRIVNTEAFF. V gene TRBV28 combines with J gene TRBJ1-1; D gene unclear. Germline CDR1 reads MDHEN; CDR2 reads SYDVKM. The CDR3 loop spans 12 amino acids. V lost 6 bases and J 2 bases, leaving 7 bases between the germline ends.

V and J are TRBV5-1 and TRBJ2-1; TRBD1 or TRBD2 may be the D gene (5 bases each). This CDR3 is 14 amino acids long. The germline V gene has CDR1 SGHRS and CDR2 YFSETQ. The V gene lost 0 bases and the J gene lost 7 bases, with 11 bases spanning the gap. The CDR3 protein is CASSLGDPGNEQFF. The CDR3 DNA follows: TGCGCCAGCAGCTTGGGGGACCCGGGAAATGAGCAGTTCTTC. Combining the CDR3 with reference TRBV5-1 and TRBJ2-1 gives the whole variable domain KAGVTQTPRYLIKTRGQQVTLSCSPISGHRSVSWYQQTPGQGLQFLFEYFSETQRNKGNFPGRFSGRQFSNSRSEMNVSTLELGDSALYLCASSLGDPGNEQFFGPGTRLTVL.

This chain connects TRBV11-3 to TRBJ1-2; possibly TRBD1 for D (6 bases). V was pared by 3 bases and J by 8 bases, with 10 bases between. The CDR3 runs 12 residues. CDR1 is SGHNT and CDR2 is YENEEA in the germline V gene. CDR3 in amino acids: CASSFQGHGYTF. For the CDR3, the DNA is TGTGCCAGCAGCTTCCAGGGGCACGGCTACACCTTC.

The rearrangement joins TRBV6-6 to TRBJ1-1, with D uncertain. Germline lookup yields CDR1 MNHNY and CDR2 SVGAGI (reference sequence). The CDR3 loop spans 11 amino acids. Trimming removed 7 bases from V and 8 bases from J, with 11 bases in between. CDR3 residues: CASISALEAFF. The CDR3, as DNA: TGTGCCAGCATTTCCGCCCTAGAAGCTTTCTTT.

The chain couples TRBV7-8 to TRBJ2-7; TRBD1 agrees at 9 bases. V gave up 6 bases and J gave up 2 bases; unmatched junction bases: 8. The V gene's germline CDR1 is SGHVS and CDR2 FQNEAQ. The CDR3 is made up of 15 amino acids. This chain's CDR3 is CASSLRGTGTYEQYF. For the CDR3, the DNA is TGTGCCAGCAGTCTTCGGGGGACAGGGACCTACGAGCAGTACTTC.